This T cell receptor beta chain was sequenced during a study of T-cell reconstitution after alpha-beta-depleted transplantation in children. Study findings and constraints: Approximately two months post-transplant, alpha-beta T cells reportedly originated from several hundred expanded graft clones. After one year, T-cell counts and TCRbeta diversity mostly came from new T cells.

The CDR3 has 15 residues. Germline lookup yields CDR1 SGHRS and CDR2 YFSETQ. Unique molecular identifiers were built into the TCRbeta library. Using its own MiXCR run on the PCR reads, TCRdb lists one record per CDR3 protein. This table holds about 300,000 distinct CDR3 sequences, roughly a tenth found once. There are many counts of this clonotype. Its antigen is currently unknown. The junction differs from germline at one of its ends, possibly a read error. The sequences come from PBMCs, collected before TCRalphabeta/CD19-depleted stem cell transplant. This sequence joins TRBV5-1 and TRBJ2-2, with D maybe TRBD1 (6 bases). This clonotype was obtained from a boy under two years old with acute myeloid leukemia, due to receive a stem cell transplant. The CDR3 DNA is TGCGCCAGCAGCTGGACAGATGTAAACACCGGGCAGCTGTTTTTT. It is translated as CASSWTDVNTGQLFF.